This T cell receptor beta chain was recorded in a study of cytomegalovirus exposure and HLA in healthy donors. Study overall: Approximately 180 million T cells yielded some 100 million unique TCR beta sequences, as an earlier analysis found.

This clone was seen once. The PCR ran on 60 Vbeta and 13 Jbeta primers. Assay used: immunoSEQ multiplex PCR; TCRdb lists only in-frame clones, some missing. The sample includes 200,000 to 250,000 clones, roughly three quarters of them seen just once. The CDR3 contains 14 residues. Germline values: CDR1 SNHLY, CDR2 FYNNEI. V lost 4 bases, J lost 0 bases, and 2 bases stayed unmatched. This clonotype was sampled from a man aged 50 to 59 in good health and CMV-seronegative. This chain joins TRBV2 and TRBJ2-5, with TRBD1 matching over 7 bases. Sequenced: PBMCs. The CDR3 region is CASSVTGYQETQYF. In DNA form, the CDR3 reads TGTGCCAGCAGTGTGACAGGGTACCAAGAGACCCAGTACTTC.